The 13 T cell receptor beta chains reported below all come from one sample, sequenced in a study of identical twins. TCRdb reprocessed the 5' RACE reads via MiXCR and lists one record per CDR3 protein. The sample contains 300,000 to 400,000 distinct CDR3 sequences, approximately 13% of which appear only once. These data are also associated with another study on yellow fever vaccine responses in identical twins.

Sequencing was performed on CD8+ T cells sorted from blood. The receptors here all came from a woman between 18 and 29 years old in good health.

This clonotype was detected only once. The germline gene is not matched at one end of the junction; a read error may be the cause. V is TRBV20-1 and J is TRBJ2-2; 12 nucleotides line up with TRBD2. The CDR3 length is 17 residues. Germline CDR1 is DFQATT and CDR2 is SNEGSKA (reference sequence). CDR3 nucleotide sequence: TGCTGTGCGTCCGGGACTAGCGGGTTGGGAAACACCGGGGAGCTGTTTTTT. Residues: CCASGTSGLGNTGELFF.

This chain connects TRBV10-3 to TRBJ1-3; no clear D. CDR1 and CDR2 from the germline V gene are ENHRY and SYGVKD. This CDR3 comprises 11 residues. The CDR3 loop is CGIGEGNTIYF. CDR3 nucleotide sequence: TGTGGAATCGGAGAGGGAAACACCATATATTTT.

This clonotype was detected ten times or more. The chain is built from TRBV25-1 and TRBJ2-1; TRBD2 matches 7 bases. V lost 7 bases to trimming and J lost 4 bases; unmatched junction nucleotides: 13. Looked up from germline, CDR1 is MGHDK and CDR2 is SYGVNS. CDR3 length: 16 amino acids. CDR3 in amino acids: CASTREVGGMYNEQFF. The CDR3 nucleotides read TGTGCCAGCACCCGGGAGGTGGGAGGAATGTACAATGAGCAGTTCTTC.

This clonotype has more than one count but fewer than ten. The chain has TRBV20-1 and TRBJ2-1; D perhaps matches TRBD1 (7 bases). Trimming removed 6 bases from V and 3 bases from J, with 15 bases in between. CDR3 length: 14 amino acids. Germline V gives CDR1 DFQATT, CDR2 SNEGSKA (reference sequence). Written as DNA, the CDR3 is TGCAGTGCAACTCGCGGGACAGACTACAATGAGCAGTTCTTC. This gives the protein CSATRGTDYNEQFF.

CDR3: CASSIQGSEQYV. For the CDR3, the DNA is TGTGCCAGCAGTATACAGGGTTCCGAGCAGTACGTC. V gene TRBV2 combines with J gene TRBJ2-7; a weak D match, TRBD1 (6 bases). Per the germline V gene, CDR1 is SNHLY and CDR2 is FYNNEI. CDR3 length: 12 amino acids. Trimming left V 5 bases short and J 6 bases short, with 11 bases between.

This clonotype was picked up a small number of times. The chain combines TRBV2 with TRBJ2-7; no definite D call. The CDR3 contains 15 residues. Trimming removed 4 bases at V and 2 bases at J, with 15 bases between. Germline CDR1 reads SNHLY; CDR2 reads FYNNEI. The CDR3 region is CASSGTSTMTYEQYV. The CDR3 DNA follows: TGTGCCAGCAGTGGGACCTCAACAATGACCTACGAGCAGTACGTC.

This clonotype was detected only a few times. This rearrangement joins TRBV12-3 or TRBV12-4 to TRBJ1-4, with D perhaps TRBD1 (5 bases). Trimming left V 7 bases short and J 7 bases short, with 13 bases between. The CDR3 consists of 13 residues. The CDR3 DNA sequence: TGTGCCAGCATCTTAGACGGGGGTGAAAAACTGTTTTTT. This sequence encodes CASILDGGEKLFF.

A few counts support this clonotype. This sequence joins TRBV3-1 and TRBJ2-5; TRBD2 aligns across 13 bases. Germline V gene data show CDR1 as LGHDT and CDR2 as YNNKEL (reference sequence). The V and J ends lost 5 bases and 4 bases, in that order; junction bases with no gene match: 7. This CDR3 has 16 residues. CDR3 nucleotides: TGTGCCAGCAGCGAAGGGACTAGCGGGGCTCGAGAGACCCAGTACTTC. Protein product: CASSEGTSGARETQYF.

This clonotype was seen many times. J is TRBJ2-5 and V is TRBV15; D may be TRBD2 (6 bases). The CDR3 runs to 16 residues. Germline CDR1 is LNHNV and CDR2 is YYDKDF (reference sequence). V was cut by 2 bases and J by 4 bases, with 17 bases left in between. The CDR3 DNA sequence: TGTGCCACCAGCAGACGCCGAGGAGGGACGGGAGAGACCCAGTACTTC. Protein: CATSRRRGGTGETQYF.

The V and J genes are TRBV29-1 and TRBJ2-7, with 7 bases identical to TRBD2. Germline CDR1 and CDR2: SQVTM and ANQGSEA. The V gene end was trimmed by 5 bases and the J gene end by 4 bases; junction bases not matched to a gene: 8. This CDR3 contains 13 residues. The CDR3 sequence: CSVPGLLPYEQYF. The CDR3 DNA reads TGCAGCGTTCCGGGACTACTCCCTTACGAGCAGTACTTC.

This chain links TRBV7-9 with TRBJ2-1; 10 bases map to TRBD2. V shed 5 bases, J shed 10 bases, and the junction held 2 bases outside the gene matches. Germline loops: CDR1 SEHNR, CDR2 FQNEAQ (reference sequence). The CDR3 covers 12 residues. The CDR3 DNA reads as TGTGCCAGCAGCATGGGACTAGCGGAGCAGTTCTTC. Protein sequence: CASSMGLAEQFF.

The J gene is TRBJ2-1, the V gene TRBV7-9; the D is unclear. Germline CDR1 and CDR2: SEHNR and FQNEAQ (reference sequence). This CDR3 has 12 residues. Between the trimmed V and J ends, which lost 0 bases and 7 bases, there was a span of 4 bases. In DNA, the CDR3 is TGTGCCAGCAGCTTAGCGAAAAATGAGCAGTTCTTC. As protein: CASSLAKNEQFF.

Ten or more counts support this clonotype. V is TRBV7-9 and J is TRBJ1-1, with D uncertain. Germline V lookup: CDR1 SEHNR, CDR2 FQNEAQ (reference sequence). The ends were cut back, 1 base at V and 0 bases at J, with 9 bases in the middle. The CDR3 loop spans 15 amino acids. The CDR3 loop is CASSLDVGMNTEAFF. CDR3 DNA sequence: TGTGCCAGCAGCTTAGATGTGGGCATGAACACTGAAGCTTTCTTT.